This T cell receptor (beta chain) was identified during a study of lymphopenia after photon versus proton radiotherapy. The protocol was immunoSEQ multiplex PCR, while the TCRdb copy is restricted to in-frame clones and leaves out a portion. The sample has 25,000 or so clones; approximately 85% are singletons. Comment on this clone: Its antigen remains unidentified.

V lost 3 bases and J lost 2; bases outside the gene matches: 12. Germline CDR1 and CDR2: LNHNV and YYDKDF (reference sequence). The CDR3 length is 18 residues. Study conclusions and caveats: Under photons, naive T cells and diversity fell while effector/memory populations rose.

This TCR was recovered from a young man with gastric cancer. Sequencing used peripheral blood, obtained from a patient treated with photon-based radiotherapy. The V gene is TRBV15, the J gene TRBJ2-1; 8 bases are a match to TRBD1. The CDR3 region has the DNA TGTGCCACCAGCAGCCTCATACCCGGGACAGGACCCTACAATGAGCAGTTCTTC. Translated, it gives CATSSLIPGTGPYNEQFF.